This T cell receptor (beta chain) stems from a study of synovial regulatory T cells in juvenile arthritis. In regard to this clone: Its specificity is unknown.

Study outcomes and limitations: Compared with other blood Treg cells, inflammation-associated Treg cells had reduced TCR diversity.

Clones were read by immunoSEQ multiplex PCR, and TCRdb kept only the in-frame ones, dropping some. Its listing shows around 9,500 clones. Sequencing was carried out using Treg cells from blood. Subset noted: HLA-DR+ inflammation-associated blood Treg cells. The TCR sequence derives from a donor younger than 30 with juvenile idiopathic arthritis.

The CDR3 is CASRENTEAFF. The chain recombines TRBV6-1 with TRBJ1-1. The length of the CDR3 is 11 residues. The nucleotide record is missing. Germline assignment: CDR1 MNHNS and CDR2 SASEGT.